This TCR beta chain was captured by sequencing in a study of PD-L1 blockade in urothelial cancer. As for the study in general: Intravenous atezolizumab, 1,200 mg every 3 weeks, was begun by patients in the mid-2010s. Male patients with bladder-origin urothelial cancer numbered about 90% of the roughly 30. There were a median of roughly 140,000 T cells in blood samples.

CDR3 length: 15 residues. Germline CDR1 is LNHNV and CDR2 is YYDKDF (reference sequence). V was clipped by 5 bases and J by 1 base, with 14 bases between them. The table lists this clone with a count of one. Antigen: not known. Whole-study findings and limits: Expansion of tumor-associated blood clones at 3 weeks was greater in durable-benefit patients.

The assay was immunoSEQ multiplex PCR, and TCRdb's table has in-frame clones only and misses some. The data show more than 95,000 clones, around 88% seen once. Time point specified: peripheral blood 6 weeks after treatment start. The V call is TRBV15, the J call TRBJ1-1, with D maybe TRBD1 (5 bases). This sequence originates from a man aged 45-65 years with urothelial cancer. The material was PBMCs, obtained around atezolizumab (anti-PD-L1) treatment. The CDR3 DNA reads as TGTGCCACCAGCGCAACCCTGGGGGGGAACACTGAAGCTTTCTTT. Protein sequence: CATSATLGGNTEAFF.